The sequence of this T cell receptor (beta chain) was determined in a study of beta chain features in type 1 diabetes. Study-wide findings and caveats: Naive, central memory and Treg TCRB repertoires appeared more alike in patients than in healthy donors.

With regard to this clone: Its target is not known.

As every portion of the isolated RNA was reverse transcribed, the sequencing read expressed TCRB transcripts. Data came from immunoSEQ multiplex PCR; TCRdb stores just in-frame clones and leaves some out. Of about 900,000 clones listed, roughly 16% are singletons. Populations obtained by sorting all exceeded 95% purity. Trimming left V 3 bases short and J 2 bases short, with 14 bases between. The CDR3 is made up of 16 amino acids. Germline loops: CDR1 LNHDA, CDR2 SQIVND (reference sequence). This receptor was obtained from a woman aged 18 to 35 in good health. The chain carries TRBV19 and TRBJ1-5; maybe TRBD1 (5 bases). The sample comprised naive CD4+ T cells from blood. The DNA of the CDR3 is TGTGCCAGTAGTATTCTGGGGGGAGTCCGCAATCAGCCCCAGCATTTT. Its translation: CASSILGGVRNQPQHF.